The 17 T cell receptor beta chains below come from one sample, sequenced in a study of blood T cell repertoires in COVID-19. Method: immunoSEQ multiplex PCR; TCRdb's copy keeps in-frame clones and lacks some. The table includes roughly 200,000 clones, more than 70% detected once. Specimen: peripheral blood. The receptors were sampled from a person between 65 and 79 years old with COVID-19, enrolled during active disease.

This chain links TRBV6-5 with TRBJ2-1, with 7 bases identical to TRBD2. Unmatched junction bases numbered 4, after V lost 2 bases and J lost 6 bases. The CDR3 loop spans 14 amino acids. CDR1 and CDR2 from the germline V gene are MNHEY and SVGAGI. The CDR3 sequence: CASSYSGVPNEQFF. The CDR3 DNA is TGTGCCAGCAGTTACAGCGGGGTCCCCAATGAGCAGTTCTTC.

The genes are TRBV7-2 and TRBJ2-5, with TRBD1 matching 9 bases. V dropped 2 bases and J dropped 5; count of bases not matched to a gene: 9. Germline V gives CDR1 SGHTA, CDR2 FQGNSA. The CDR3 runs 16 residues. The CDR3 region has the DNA TGTGCCAGCAGCTTAAACCCGACAGGGGGTCGTGAGACCCAGTACTTC. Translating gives CASSLNPTGGRETQYF.

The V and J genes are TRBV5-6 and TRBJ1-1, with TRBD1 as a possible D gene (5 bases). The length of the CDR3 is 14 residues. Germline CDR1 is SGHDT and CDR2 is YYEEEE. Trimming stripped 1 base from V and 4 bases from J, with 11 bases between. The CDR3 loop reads CASSLWGESTEAFF. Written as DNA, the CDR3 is TGTGCCAGCAGCTTGTGGGGGGAGAGCACTGAAGCTTTCTTT.

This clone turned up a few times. The CDR3 region is CASRLGLGTGELFF. The CDR3, as DNA: TGCGCCAGCAGACTCGGACTAGGGACCGGGGAGCTGTTTTTT. J is TRBJ2-2 and V is TRBV5-1, with 7 positions matching TRBD2. This CDR3 spans 14 amino acids. V shed 5 bases, J shed 5 bases, and the junction held 6 bases outside the gene matches. In germline, CDR1 is SGHRS, CDR2 YFSETQ.

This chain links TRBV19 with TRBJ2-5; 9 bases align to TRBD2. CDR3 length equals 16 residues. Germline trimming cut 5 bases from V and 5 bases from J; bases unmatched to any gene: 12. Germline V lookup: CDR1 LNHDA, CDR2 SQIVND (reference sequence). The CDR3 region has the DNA TGTGCCAGTAGTTCCCAGGTGGCTAGCGGGATCGAGACCCAGTACTTC. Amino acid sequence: CASSSQVASGIETQYF. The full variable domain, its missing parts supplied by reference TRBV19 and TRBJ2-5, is DGGITQSPKYLFRKEGQNVTLSCEQNLNHDAMYWYRQDPGQGLRLIYYSQIVNDFQKGDIAEGYSVSREKKESFPLTVTSAQKNPTAFYLCASSSQVASGIETQYFGPGTRLLVL.

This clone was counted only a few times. The CDR3 nucleotides read TGTGCCAGCAGTTTATTTCGGGGGGCTCGGGAGACCCAGTACTTC. Translated: CASSLFRGARETQYF. V is TRBV27 and J is TRBJ2-5, with D tentatively TRBD2 (7 bases). Germline assignment: CDR1 MNHEY and CDR2 SMNVEV (reference sequence). This CDR3 is built from 15 residues. V dropped 1 base and J dropped 5 bases, with 14 bases sitting between them.

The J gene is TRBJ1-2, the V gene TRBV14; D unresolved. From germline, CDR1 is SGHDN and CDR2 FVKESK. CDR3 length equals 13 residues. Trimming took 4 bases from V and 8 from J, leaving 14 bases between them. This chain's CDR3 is CASSRTVSAGYTF. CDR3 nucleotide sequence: TGTGCCAGCAGCCGTACCGTAAGTGCGGGCTACACCTTC.

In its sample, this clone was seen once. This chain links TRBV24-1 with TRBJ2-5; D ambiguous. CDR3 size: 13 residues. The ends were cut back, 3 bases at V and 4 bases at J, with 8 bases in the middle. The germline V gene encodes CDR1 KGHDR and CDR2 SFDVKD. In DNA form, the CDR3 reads TGTGCCACCAGTGATCCGGGTTCAGAGACCCAGTACTTC. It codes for CATSDPGSETQYF.

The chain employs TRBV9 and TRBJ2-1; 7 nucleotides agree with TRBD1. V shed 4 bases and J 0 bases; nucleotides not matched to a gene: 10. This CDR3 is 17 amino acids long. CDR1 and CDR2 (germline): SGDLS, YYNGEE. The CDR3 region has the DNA TGTGCCAGCAGCCCCTGGACAGGAACGAGCTCCTACAATGAGCAGTTCTTC. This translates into CASSPWTGTSSYNEQFF. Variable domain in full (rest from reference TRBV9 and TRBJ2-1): DSGVTQTPKHLITATGQRVTLRCSPRSGDLSVYWYQQSLDQGLQFLIQYYNGEERAKGNILERFSAQQFPDLHSELNLSSLELGDSALYFCASSPWTGTSSYNEQFFGPGTRLTVL.

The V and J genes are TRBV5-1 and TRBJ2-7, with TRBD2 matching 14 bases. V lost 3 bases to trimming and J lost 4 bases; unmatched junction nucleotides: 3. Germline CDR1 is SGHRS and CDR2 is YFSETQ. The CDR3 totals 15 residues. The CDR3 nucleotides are TGCGCCAGCAGCTCGGGACTAGCGGGGGTATACGAGCAGTACTTC. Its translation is CASSSGLAGVYEQYF.

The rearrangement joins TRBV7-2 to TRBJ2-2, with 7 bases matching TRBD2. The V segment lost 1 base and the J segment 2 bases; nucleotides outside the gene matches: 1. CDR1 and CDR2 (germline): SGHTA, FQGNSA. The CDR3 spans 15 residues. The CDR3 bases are TGTGCCAGCAGCTTAGGGGACTATAACACCGGGGAGCTGTTTTTT. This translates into CASSLGDYNTGELFF. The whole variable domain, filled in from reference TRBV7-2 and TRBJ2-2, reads GAGVSQSPSNKVTEKGKDVELRCDPISGHTALYWYRQSLGQGLEFLIYFQGNSAPDKSGLPSDRFSAERTGGSVSTLTIQRTQQEDSAVYLCASSLGDYNTGELFFGEGSRLTVL.

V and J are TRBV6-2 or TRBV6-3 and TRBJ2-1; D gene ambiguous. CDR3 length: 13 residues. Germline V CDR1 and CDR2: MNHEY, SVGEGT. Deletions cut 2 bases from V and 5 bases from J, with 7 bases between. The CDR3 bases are TGTGCCAGCAGTTACGGGCCTAACAATGAGCAGTTCTTC. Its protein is CASSYGPNNEQFF.

CDR3 nucleotide sequence: TGTGCCAGTAGTATAGGTGCAGGCTACAATGAGCAGTTCTTC. Translated, it gives CASSIGAGYNEQFF. V gene TRBV19 combines with J gene TRBJ2-1; D ambiguous. Germline V CDR1 and CDR2: LNHDA, SQIVND (reference sequence). V lost 1 base and J lost 3, with 7 bases in between. The CDR3 is made up of 14 amino acids. The entire variable domain, with the rest obtained from reference TRBV19 and TRBJ2-1, is as follows: DGGITQSPKYLFRKEGQNVTLSCEQNLNHDAMYWYRQDPGQGLRLIYYSQIVNDFQKGDIAEGYSVSREKKESFPLTVTSAQKNPTAFYLCASSIGAGYNEQFFGPGTRLTVL.

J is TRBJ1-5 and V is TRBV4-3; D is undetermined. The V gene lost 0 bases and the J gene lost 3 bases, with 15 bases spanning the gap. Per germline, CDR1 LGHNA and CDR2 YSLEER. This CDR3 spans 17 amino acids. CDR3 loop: CASSQDPRPRDNQPQHF. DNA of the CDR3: TGCGCCAGCAGCCAAGACCCACGACCCCGGGACAATCAGCCCCAGCATTTT.

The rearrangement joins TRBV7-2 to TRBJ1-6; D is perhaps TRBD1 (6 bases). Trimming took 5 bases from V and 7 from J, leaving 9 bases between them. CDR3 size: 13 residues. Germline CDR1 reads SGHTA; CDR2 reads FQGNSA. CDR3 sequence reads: CASSADRNSPLHF. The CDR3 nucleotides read TGTGCCAGCAGCGCCGACAGGAATTCACCCCTCCACTTT. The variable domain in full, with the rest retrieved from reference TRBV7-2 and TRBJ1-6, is GAGVSQSPSNKVTEKGKDVELRCDPISGHTALYWYRQSLGQGLEFLIYFQGNSAPDKSGLPSDRFSAERTGGSVSTLTIQRTQQEDSAVYLCASSADRNSPLHFGNGTRLTVT.

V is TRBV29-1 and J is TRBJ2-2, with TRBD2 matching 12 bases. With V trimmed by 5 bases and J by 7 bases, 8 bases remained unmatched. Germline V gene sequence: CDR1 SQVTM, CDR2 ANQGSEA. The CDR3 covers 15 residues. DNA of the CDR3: TGCAGCGTTTTGACTAGCGGGAGTTCCGGCGGGGAGCTGTTTTTT. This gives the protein CSVLTSGSSGGELFF.

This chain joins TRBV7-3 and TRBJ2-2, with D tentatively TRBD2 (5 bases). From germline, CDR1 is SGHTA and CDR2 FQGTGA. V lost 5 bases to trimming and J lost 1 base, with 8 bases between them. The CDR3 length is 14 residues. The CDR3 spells CASSLGLNTGELFF. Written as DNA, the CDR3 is TGTGCCAGCAGCCTCGGACTGAACACCGGGGAGCTGTTTTTT.